This T cell receptor beta chain was sequenced for a study of blood T cell repertoires in COVID-19. Background on the study: T cells, B-cell-depleted T cells, or PBMCs provided the cDNA or gDNA that served as material.

Assay used: immunoSEQ multiplex PCR; TCRdb lists only in-frame clones, some missing. Seen here are around 150,000 clones, around 80% observed once, and the top ten hold approximately 11%. Germline V lookup: CDR1 SGHDT, CDR2 YYEEEE. The CDR3 sequence is 15 residues long. V shed 4 bases and J 0 bases; nucleotides not matched to a gene: 5. The sequencing sample was made of peripheral blood. The chain couples TRBV5-6 to TRBJ2-7; 9 bases are shared with TRBD2. The receptor's source is a man in his 60s who had recovered from COVID-19. The CDR3 sequence: CASSKTSGYSYEQYF. CDR3 coding DNA: TGTGCCAGCAGCAAAACTAGCGGGTACTCCTACGAGCAGTACTTC.